This T cell receptor beta chain was observed in a study of OX40 agonist ivuxolimab in advanced cancers. Whole-study context: Dose-escalation cases comprised hepatocellular carcinoma, melanoma, renal cell or head and neck cancer.

Between the trimmed V and J ends, which lost 3 bases and 1 base, there was a span of 8 bases. The CDR3 loop spans 14 amino acids. Per the germline V gene, CDR1 is SGDLS and CDR2 is YYNGEE. The method was immunoSEQ multiplex PCR; TCRdb's version includes in-frame clones alone and lacks a portion of them. The sample includes under 100,000 clones, roughly 90% of them seen just once. This clone was counted a single time. Source: CD4+ or CD8+ T cells sorted from blood, taken in a trial of the OX40 agonist ivuxolimab. The chain couples TRBV9 to TRBJ1-5; D gene ambiguous. The TCR originated in an adult with an advanced solid tumor such as melanoma, head and neck, liver or kidney cancer. The CDR3 DNA reads as TGTGCCAGCAGCGCAGGAGAGAGCAATCAGCCCCAGCATTTT. Amino acid sequence: CASSAGESNQPQHF.